This T cell receptor (beta chain) originates from a study of T-cell reconstitution after alpha-beta-depleted transplantation in children. Unique molecular identifiers were used to barcode this TCRbeta library. From the PCR reads, TCRdb called clonotypes with MiXCR, one entry per CDR3 protein. The table lists approximately 83,000 distinct CDR3 sequences, more than 7% of them singletons. This clonotype was detected many times. The source is a human donor who donated a stem cell graft to a child with congenital amegakaryocytic thrombocytopenia. The starting material was PBMCs from the stem cell graft donor, obtained from the stem cell graft.

The CDR3 spells CASSDPNMEQYF. The CDR3, as DNA: TGTGCCAGCAGCGACCCCAACATGGAGCAGTACTTC. This chain uses TRBV5-5 with TRBJ2-7; D remains unclear. The length of the CDR3 is 12 residues. CDR1 is SGHKS, CDR2 YYEKEE, per germline (reference sequence). The V and J ends lost 4 bases and 7 bases respectively, with 12 bases between them. Supplemented by reference TRBV5-5 and TRBJ2-7, the full variable domain reads DAGVTQSPTHLIKTRGQQVTLRCSPISGHKSVSWYQQVLGQGPQFIFQYYEKEERGRGNFPDRFSARQFPNYSSELNVNALLLGDSALYLCASSDPNMEQYFGPGTRLTVT.